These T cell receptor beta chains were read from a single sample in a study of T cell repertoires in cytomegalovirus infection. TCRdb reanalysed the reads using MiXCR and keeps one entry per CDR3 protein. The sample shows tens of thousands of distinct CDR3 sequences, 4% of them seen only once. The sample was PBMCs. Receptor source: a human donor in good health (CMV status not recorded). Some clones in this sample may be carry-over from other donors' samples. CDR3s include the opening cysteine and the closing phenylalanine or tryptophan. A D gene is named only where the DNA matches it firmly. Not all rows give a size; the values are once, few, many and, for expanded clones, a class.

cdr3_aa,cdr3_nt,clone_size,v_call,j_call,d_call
CASSFAGSNQPQHF,TGTGCCAGCAGTTTTGCGGGGAGCAATCAGCCCCAGCATTTT,many,TRBV12-3/TRBV12-4,TRBJ1-5,-
CASSLRGGTEAFF,TGTGCCAGCAGCTTAAGGGGGGGGACTGAAGCTTTCTTT,many,TRBV7-2,TRBJ1-1,-
CAGSQGLNTGELFF,TGTGCCGGATCCCAGGGCTTGAACACCGGGGAGCTGTTTTTT,-,TRBV6-2/TRBV6-3,TRBJ2-2,-
CASSLSGAQYF,TGTGCCAGCAGTTTATCGGGGGCGCAGTACTTC,many,TRBV28,TRBJ2-7,-
CASSPRQGAGPTEAFF,TGTGCCAGCAGCCCTCGACAGGGGGCCGGGCCCACTGAAGCTTTCTTT,many,TRBV7-2,TRBJ1-1,TRBD1
CASSRPPDTEAFF,TGTGCCAGCAGCCGCCCCCCAGACACTGAAGCTTTCTTT,many,TRBV7-6,TRBJ1-1,-
CASSFTANTEAFF,TGTGCCAGCAGCTTTACCGCGAACACTGAAGCTTTCTTT,many,TRBV7-6,TRBJ1-1,-
CASSGTGVNEKLFF,TGTGCCAGCAGCGGGACAGGGGTTAATGAAAAACTGTTTTTT,many,TRBV11-3,TRBJ1-4,TRBD1
CASSFGQRHEKLFF,TGTGCCAGCAGCTTTGGACAGAGGCATGAAAAACTGTTTTTT,many,TRBV7-2,TRBJ1-4,-
CASSAGTGSGYTF,TGTGCCAGCAGCGCCGGGACAGGGTCTGGCTACACCTTC,many,TRBV7-2,TRBJ1-2,TRBD1
CASSPWGLDEQFF,TGTGCCAGCAGTCCCTGGGGGTTGGATGAGCAGTTCTTC,-,TRBV11-2,TRBJ2-1,-
CATGQGGTEAFF,TGTGCGACTGGACAGGGGGGCACTGAAGCTTTCTTT,many,TRBV7-2,TRBJ1-1,TRBD1
CASSSSGKAANEQFF,TGTGCCAGCAGTTCATCCGGGAAAGCGGCCAATGAGCAGTTCTTC,many,TRBV12-3/TRBV12-4,TRBJ2-1,-
CASSSGRLEPQHF,TGTGCCAGCAGCTCAGGTCGGCTTGAGCCCCAGCATTTT,many,TRBV7-2,TRBJ1-5,-
CASSLRLAEITDTQYF,TGTGCCAGCAGCCTGAGACTAGCGGAAATCACAGATACGCAGTATTTT,many,TRBV3-1,TRBJ2-3,TRBD2
CASSQEQPNQPQHF,TGTGCCAGCAGCCAAGAACAGCCAAATCAGCCCCAGCATTTT,many,TRBV4-2,TRBJ1-5,-
CASSLQGSFYGYTF,TGTGCCAGCAGCCTACAGGGGTCCTTCTATGGCTACACCTTC,many,TRBV7-2,TRBJ1-2,TRBD1
CASSRDRVDEQFF,TGTGCCAGCAGCCGGGACAGGGTAGATGAGCAGTTCTTC,many,TRBV7-2,TRBJ2-1,TRBD1
CASSLGWKGDQPQHF,TGTGCCAGCAGTTTGGGGTGGAAGGGAGATCAGCCCCAGCATTTT,many,TRBV28,TRBJ1-5,-
CASSLSRQGTYGYTF,TGTGCCAGCAGCTTAAGCCGACAGGGAACTTATGGCTACACCTTC,many,TRBV7-2,TRBJ1-2,TRBD1
CASMPPASIFGQYF,TGTGCCAGCATGCCGCCCGCTAGTATCTTCGGGCAGTACTTC,many,TRBV28,TRBJ2-7,-
CSARLGIYEQYF,TGCAGTGCTAGACTTGGGATCTACGAGCAGTACTTC,many,TRBV20-1,TRBJ2-7,-
CASTPFRGEKLFF,TGTGCCAGCACCCCCTTTCGGGGGGAAAAACTGTTTTTT,-,TRBV12-3/TRBV12-4,TRBJ1-4,-
CASSLRPETGLPLHF,TGTGCCAGCAGCTTAAGGCCTGAAACTGGATTACCCCTCCACTTT,many,TRBV7-2,TRBJ1-6,-